What follows are 2 T cell receptor beta chains derived from one specimen sequenced in a study of blood T cell repertoires in COVID-19. The table came from immunoSEQ multiplex PCR; TCRdb's copy has only in-frame clones and leaves some out. Altogether around 200,000 clones are present, around 88% being singletons, with the ten largest covering roughly 8.7%. Sequenced input: peripheral blood. All receptors come from a man aged 35 to 55 with active or convalescent COVID-19.

The V and J genes are TRBV9 and TRBJ1-3; D may be TRBD1 (5 bases). Germline V gene sequence: CDR1 SGDLS, CDR2 YYNGEE. The CDR3 sequence is 15 residues long. V was trimmed by 0 bases and J by 0 bases, leaving 7 bases between them. The CDR3 loop is CASSVGGSSGNTIYF. The CDR3 bases are TGTGCCAGCAGCGTAGGGGGCAGCTCTGGAAACACCATATATTTT. Based on the CDR3 plus reference TRBV9 and TRBJ1-3, the full variable domain is DSGVTQTPKHLITATGQRVTLRCSPRSGDLSVYWYQQSLDQGLQFLIQYYNGEERAKGNILERFSAQQFPDLHSELNLSSLELGDSALYFCASSVGGSSGNTIYFGEGSWLTVV.

This clone was detected only a few times. V gene TRBV24-1 combines with J gene TRBJ2-7, with unresolved D. Trimming took off 9 bases at V and 6 bases at J, with 29 bases between the two ends. The CDR3 contains 17 residues. In germline, CDR1 is KGHDR, CDR2 SFDVKD. CDR3 loop: CATRIQIRILSPSEQYF. The CDR3 DNA sequence: TGTGCCACCCGCATCCAGATAAGAATCCTCTCGCCATCCGAGCAGTACTTC.